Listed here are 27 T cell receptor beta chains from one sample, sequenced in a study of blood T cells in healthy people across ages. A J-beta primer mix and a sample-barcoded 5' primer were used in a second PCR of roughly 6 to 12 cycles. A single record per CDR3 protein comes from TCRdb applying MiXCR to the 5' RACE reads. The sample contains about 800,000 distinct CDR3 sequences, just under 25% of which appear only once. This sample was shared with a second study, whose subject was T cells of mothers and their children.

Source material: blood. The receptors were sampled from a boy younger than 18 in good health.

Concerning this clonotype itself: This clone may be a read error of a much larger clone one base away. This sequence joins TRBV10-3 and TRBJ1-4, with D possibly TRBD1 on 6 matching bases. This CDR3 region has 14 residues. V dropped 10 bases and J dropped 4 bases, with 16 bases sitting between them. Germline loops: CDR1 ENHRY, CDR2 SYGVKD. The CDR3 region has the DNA TGTGCCACCGATTCAACAGGGTGTAATGAAAAACTGTTTTTT. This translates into CATDSTGCNEKLFF.

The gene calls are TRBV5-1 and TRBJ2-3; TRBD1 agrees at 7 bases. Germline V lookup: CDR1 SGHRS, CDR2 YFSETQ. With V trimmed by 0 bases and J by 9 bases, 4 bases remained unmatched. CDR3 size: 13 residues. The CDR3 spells CASSLATGATQYF. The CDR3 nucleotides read TGCGCCAGCAGCTTGGCCACAGGGGCGACGCAGTATTTT.

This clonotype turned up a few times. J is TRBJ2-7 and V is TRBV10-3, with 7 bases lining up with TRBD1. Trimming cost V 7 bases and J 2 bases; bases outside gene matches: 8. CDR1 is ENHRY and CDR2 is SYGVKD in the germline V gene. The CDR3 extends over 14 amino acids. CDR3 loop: CAINRGVAPYEQYF. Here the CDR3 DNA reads TGTGCCATCAACAGGGGAGTGGCCCCCTACGAGCAGTACTTC.

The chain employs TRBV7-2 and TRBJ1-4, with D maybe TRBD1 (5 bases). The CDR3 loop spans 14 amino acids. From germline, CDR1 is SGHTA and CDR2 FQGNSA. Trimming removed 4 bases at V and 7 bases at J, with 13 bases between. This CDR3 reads CASSSDGDREKLFF. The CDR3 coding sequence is TGTGCCAGCAGCTCAGACGGGGACCGTGAAAAACTGTTTTTT.

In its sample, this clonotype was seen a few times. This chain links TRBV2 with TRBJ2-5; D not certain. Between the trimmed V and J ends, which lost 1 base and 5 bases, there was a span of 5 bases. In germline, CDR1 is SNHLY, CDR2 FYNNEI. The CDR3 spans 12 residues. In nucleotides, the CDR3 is TGTGCCAGCAGTGAAGTATGGGAGACCCAGTACTTC. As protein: CASSEVWETQYF.

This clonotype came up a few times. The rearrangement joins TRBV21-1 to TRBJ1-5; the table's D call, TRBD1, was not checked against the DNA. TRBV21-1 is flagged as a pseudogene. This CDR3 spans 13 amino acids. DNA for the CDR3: TGTGCCAGCAGCAAAGGACCGGGGCAGCCCCAGCATTTT. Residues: CASSKGPGQPQHF.

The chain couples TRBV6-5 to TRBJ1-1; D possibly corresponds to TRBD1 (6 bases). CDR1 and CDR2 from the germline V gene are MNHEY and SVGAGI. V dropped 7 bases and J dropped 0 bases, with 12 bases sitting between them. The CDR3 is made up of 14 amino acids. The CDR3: CASKEGVMNTEAFF. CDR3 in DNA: TGTGCCAGCAAGGAGGGGGTCATGAACACTGAAGCTTTCTTT.

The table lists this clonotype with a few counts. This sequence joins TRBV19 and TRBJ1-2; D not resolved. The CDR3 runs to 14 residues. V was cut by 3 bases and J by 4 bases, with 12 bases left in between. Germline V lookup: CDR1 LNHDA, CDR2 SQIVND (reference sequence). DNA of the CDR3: TGTGCCAGTAGTATTTACTCCAAATCCTATGGCTACACCTTC. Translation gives CASSIYSKSYGYTF. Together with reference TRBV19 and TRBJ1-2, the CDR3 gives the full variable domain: DGGITQSPKYLFRKEGQNVTLSCEQNLNHDAMYWYRQDPGQGLRLIYYSQIVNDFQKGDIAEGYSVSREKKESFPLTVTSAQKNPTAFYLCASSIYSKSYGYTFGSGTRLTVV.

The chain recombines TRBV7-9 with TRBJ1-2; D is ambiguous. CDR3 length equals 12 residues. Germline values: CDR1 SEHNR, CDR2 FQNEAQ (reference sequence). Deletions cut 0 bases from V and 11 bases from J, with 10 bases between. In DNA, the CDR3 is TGTGCCAGCAGCTTAGCTCCAGGCTTATACACCTTC. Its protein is CASSLAPGLYTF. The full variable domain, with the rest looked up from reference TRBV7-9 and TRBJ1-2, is DTGVSQNPRHKITKRGQNVTFRCDPISEHNRLYWYRQTLGQGPEFLTYFQNEAQLEKSRLLSDRFSAERPKGSFSTLEIQRTEQGDSAMYLCASSLAPGLYTFGSGTRLTVV.

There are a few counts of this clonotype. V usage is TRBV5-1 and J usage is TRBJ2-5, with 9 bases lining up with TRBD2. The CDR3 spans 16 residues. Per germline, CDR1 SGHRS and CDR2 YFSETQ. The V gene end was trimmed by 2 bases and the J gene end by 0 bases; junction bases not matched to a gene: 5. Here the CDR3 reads CASSFTSGLYQETQYF. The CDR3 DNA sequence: TGCGCCAGCAGCTTCACTAGCGGGCTGTACCAAGAGACCCAGTACTTC.

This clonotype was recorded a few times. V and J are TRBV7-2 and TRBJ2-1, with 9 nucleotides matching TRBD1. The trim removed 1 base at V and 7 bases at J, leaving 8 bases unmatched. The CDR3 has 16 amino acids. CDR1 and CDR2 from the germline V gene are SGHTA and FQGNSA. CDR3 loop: CASSLGAGQGRNEQFF. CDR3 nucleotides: TGTGCCAGCAGCTTAGGGGCGGGACAGGGAAGGAATGAGCAGTTCTTC.

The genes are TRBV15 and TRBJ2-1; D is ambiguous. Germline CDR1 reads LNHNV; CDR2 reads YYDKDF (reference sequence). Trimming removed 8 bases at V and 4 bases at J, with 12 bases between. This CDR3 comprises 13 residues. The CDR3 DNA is TGTGCCACCGGGCCCAAGCGATACAATGAGCAGTTCTTC. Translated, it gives CATGPKRYNEQFF.

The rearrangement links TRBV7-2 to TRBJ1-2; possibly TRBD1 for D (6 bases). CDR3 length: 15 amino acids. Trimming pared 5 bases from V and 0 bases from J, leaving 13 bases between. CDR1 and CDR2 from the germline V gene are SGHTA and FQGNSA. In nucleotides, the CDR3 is TGTGCCAGCAGCCCGGGACAACTTACTAACTATGGCTACACCTTC. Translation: CASSPGQLTNYGYTF.

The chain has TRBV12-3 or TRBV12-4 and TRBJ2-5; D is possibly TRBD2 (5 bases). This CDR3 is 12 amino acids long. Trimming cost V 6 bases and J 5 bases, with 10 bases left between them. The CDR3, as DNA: TGTGCCAGCAGGTGGAGAGGGGAGACCCAGTACTTC. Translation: CASRWRGETQYF.

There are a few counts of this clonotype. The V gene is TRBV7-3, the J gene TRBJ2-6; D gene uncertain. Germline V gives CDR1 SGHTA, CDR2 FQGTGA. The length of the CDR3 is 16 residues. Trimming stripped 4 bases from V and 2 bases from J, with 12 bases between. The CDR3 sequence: CASSSQVSPGANVLTF. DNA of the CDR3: TGTGCCAGCAGCTCTCAGGTCTCCCCTGGGGCCAACGTCCTGACTTTC.

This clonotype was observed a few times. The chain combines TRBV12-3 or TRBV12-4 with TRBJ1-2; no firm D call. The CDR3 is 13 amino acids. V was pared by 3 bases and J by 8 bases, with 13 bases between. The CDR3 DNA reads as TGTGCCAGCAGTTTTCTCGATACGACAGGCTACACCTTC. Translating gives CASSFLDTTGYTF.

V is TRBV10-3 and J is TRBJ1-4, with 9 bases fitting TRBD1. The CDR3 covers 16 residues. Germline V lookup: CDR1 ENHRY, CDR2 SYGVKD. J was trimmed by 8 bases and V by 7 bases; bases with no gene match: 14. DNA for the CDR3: TGTGCCATCACCATGGACAGGGGAAAGTGTGACGAAAAACTGTTTTTT. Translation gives CAITMDRGKCDEKLFF.

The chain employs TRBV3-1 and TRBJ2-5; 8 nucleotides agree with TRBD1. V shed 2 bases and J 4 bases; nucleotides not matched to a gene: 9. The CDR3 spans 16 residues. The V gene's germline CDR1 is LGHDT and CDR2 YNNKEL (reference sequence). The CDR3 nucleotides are TGTGCCAGCAGCCAACCAATGACAGGGGCTGGAGAGACCCAGTACTTC. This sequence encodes CASSQPMTGAGETQYF.

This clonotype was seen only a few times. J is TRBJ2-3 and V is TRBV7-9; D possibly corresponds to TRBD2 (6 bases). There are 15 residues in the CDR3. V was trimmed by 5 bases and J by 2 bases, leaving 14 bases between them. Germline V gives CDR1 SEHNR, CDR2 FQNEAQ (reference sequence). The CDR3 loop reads CASSDRDSFTDTQYF. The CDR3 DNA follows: TGTGCCAGCAGCGACCGGGACTCTTTCACAGATACGCAGTATTTT.

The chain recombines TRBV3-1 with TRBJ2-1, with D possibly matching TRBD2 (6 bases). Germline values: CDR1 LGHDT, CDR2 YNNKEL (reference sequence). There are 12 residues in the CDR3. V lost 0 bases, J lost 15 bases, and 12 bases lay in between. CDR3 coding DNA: TGTGCCAGCAGCCAAGACCCGGGACTTCCGTTCTTC. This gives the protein CASSQDPGLPFF.

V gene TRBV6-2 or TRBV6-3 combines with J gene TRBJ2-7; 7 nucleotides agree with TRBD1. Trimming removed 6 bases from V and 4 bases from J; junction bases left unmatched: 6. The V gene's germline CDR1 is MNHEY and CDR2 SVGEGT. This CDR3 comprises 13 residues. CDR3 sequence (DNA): TGTGCCAGCAGCACGGACAGGAGGTACGAGCAGTACTTC. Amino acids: CASSTDRRYEQYF.

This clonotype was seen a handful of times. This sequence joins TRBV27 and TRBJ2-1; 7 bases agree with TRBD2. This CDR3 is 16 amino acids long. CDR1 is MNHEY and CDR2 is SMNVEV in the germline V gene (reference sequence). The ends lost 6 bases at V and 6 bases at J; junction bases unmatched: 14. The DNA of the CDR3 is TGTGCCAGCAGACCAGAGCGGGGCGCCCATTTCAATGAGCAGTTCTTC. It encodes CASRPERGAHFNEQFF.

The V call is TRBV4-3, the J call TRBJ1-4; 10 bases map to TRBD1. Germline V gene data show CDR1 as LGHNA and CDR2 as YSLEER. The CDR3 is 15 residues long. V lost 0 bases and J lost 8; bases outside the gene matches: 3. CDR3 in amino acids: CASSQEGTGVEKLFF. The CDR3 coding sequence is TGCGCCAGCAGCCAAGAGGGGACAGGGGTCGAAAAACTGTTTTTT.

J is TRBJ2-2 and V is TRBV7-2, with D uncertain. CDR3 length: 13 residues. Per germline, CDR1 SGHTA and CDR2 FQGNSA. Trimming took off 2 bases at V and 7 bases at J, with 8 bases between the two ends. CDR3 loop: CASSLIRGGELFF. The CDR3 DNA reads TGTGCCAGCAGCTTAATTCGAGGCGGGGAGCTGTTTTTT.

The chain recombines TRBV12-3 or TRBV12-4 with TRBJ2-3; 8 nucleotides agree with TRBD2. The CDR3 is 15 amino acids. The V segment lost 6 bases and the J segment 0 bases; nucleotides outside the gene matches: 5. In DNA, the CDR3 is TGTGCCAGCAGCTCGGCGGGAGGAAGCACAGATACGCAGTATTTT. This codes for CASSSAGGSTDTQYF.

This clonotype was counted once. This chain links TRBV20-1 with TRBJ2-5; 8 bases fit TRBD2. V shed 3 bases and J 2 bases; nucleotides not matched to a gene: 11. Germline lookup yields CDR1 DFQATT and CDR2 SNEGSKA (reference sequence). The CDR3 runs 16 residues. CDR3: CSASPGGLAGQETQYF. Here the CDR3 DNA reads TGCAGTGCTAGCCCGGGGGGTCTAGCGGGTCAAGAGACCCAGTACTTC.

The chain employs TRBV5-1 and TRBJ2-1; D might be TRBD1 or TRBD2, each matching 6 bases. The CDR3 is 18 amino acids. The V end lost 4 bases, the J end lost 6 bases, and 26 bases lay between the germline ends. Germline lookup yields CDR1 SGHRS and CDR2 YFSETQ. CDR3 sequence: CASSVVDGGPTGGNEQFF. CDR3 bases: TGCGCCAGCAGCGTGGTGGACGGGGGCCCTACAGGAGGCAATGAGCAGTTCTTC.